This passage covers 19 T cell receptor beta chains from one sample sequenced in a study of blood T cell repertoires in COVID-19. The method was immunoSEQ multiplex PCR; TCRdb's version includes in-frame clones alone and lacks a portion of them. Of 150,000 or so clones listed, almost 85% are singletons. The material sequenced was peripheral blood. These receptors came from a woman aged 80 or over with acute or convalescent COVID-19.

The CDR3 loop reads CASSVAGGLAVGIDEQYF. DNA for the CDR3: TGTGCCAGCAGCGTAGCTGGAGGACTAGCCGTGGGGATCGACGAGCAGTACTTC. The rearrangement uses TRBV9 and TRBJ2-7, with 8 bases identical to TRBD2. J lost 5 bases, V lost 0 bases, and 16 bases had no gene match. This CDR3 region has 18 residues. Germline CDR1 reads SGDLS; CDR2 reads YYNGEE.

This clone was seen once. The rearrangement joins TRBV2 to TRBJ1-2; TRBD1 agrees at 10 bases. After removal of 6 bases from V and 7 bases from J, the junction contained 8 bases not matched to a gene. The V gene's germline CDR1 is SNHLY and CDR2 FYNNEI. This CDR3 is 14 amino acids long. CDR3 DNA: TGTGCCAGCAGGGAGGGACAGGGGCCCATTGGCTACACCTTC. Its protein is CASREGQGPIGYTF.

V usage is TRBV5-4 and J usage is TRBJ1-2, with 7 bases lining up with TRBD1. This CDR3 is built from 15 residues. V shed 4 bases, J shed 8 bases, and the junction held 14 bases outside the gene matches. Per the germline V gene, CDR1 is SGHNT and CDR2 is YYREEE (reference sequence). DNA for the CDR3: TGTGCCAGCAGCCTTTTTCGTGACAGGGTAAGAGGCTACACCTTC. Translation gives CASSLFRDRVRGYTF.

This sequence joins TRBV27 and TRBJ2-7; 9 positions match TRBD1. The CDR3 length is 13 residues. V lost 6 bases and J lost 4; bases outside the gene matches: 4. Germline V lookup: CDR1 MNHEY, CDR2 SMNVEV (reference sequence). DNA for the CDR3: TGTGCCAGCAGACGGACAGGGGCGTACGAGCAGTACTTC. Its translation: CASRRTGAYEQYF.

This clone showed up just a few times. The chain employs TRBV5-6 and TRBJ2-5; D may be TRBD1 (5 bases). The CDR3 covers 13 residues. Deletions cut 2 bases from V and 5 bases from J, with 10 bases between. The germline CDR1 and CDR2 sequences are SGHDT and YYEEEE. CDR3 DNA sequence: TGTGCCAGCAGCTTCCAGGCAGGGGAGACCCAGTACTTC. Translation: CASSFQAGETQYF. Supplemented by reference TRBV5-6 and TRBJ2-5, the full variable domain reads DAGVTQSPTHLIKTRGQQVTLRCSPKSGHDTVSWYQQALGQGPQFIFQYYEEEERQRGNFPDRFSGHQFPNYSSELNVNALLLGDSALYLCASSFQAGETQYFGPGTRLLVL.

This sequence joins TRBV7-8 and TRBJ1-1, with no clear D. Trimming cost V 4 bases and J 4 bases, with 10 bases left between them. The CDR3 loop spans 13 amino acids. Per germline, CDR1 SGHVS and CDR2 FQNEAQ. This CDR3 reads CASSSRSATEAFF. CDR3 sequence (DNA): TGTGCCAGCAGCTCCAGGTCGGCCACTGAAGCTTTCTTT.

The rearrangement joins TRBV5-1 to TRBJ1-2; tentative D call: TRBD1 (5 bases). CDR1 is SGHRS, CDR2 YFSETQ, per germline. This CDR3 is built from 13 residues. V lost 4 bases and J 5 bases, leaving 12 bases between the germline ends. Here the CDR3 reads CASSPNGGYGYTF. As DNA, the CDR3 is TGCGCCAGCAGCCCTAACGGGGGATATGGCTACACCTTC. The full variable domain, completed using reference TRBV5-1 and TRBJ1-2, is KAGVTQTPRYLIKTRGQQVTLSCSPISGHRSVSWYQQTPGQGLQFLFEYFSETQRNKGNFPGRFSGRQFSNSRSEMNVSTLELGDSALYLCASSPNGGYGYTFGSGTRLTVV.

The chain uses TRBV19 and TRBJ1-3, with D possibly being TRBD1 (6 bases). Deletions cut 6 bases from V and 3 bases from J, with 12 bases between. Germline CDR1 is LNHDA and CDR2 is SQIVND (reference sequence). The CDR3 has 14 residues. The CDR3 region has the DNA TGTGCCAGTAGGCCACAGGGATATGGAAACACCATATATTTT. Translation gives CASRPQGYGNTIYF.

V usage is TRBV14 and J usage is TRBJ2-1; 8 bases fit TRBD1. The CDR3 is 14 residues long. V lost 4 bases and J lost 7; bases outside the gene matches: 6. Germline V gene sequence: CDR1 SGHDN, CDR2 FVKESK. The CDR3, as DNA: TGTGCCAGCAGCCTTTGGACAGGGAAGAATGAGCAGTTCTTC. Its translation is CASSLWTGKNEQFF.

This sequence joins TRBV6-5 and TRBJ2-7, with TRBD2 identical over 10 bases. After removal of 3 bases from V and 4 bases from J, the junction contained 6 bases not matched to a gene. CDR3 length equals 15 residues. In germline, CDR1 is MNHEY, CDR2 SVGAGI. CDR3 nucleotide sequence: TGTGCCAGCAGTTATTCCTCTAGCGGGAGTTACGAGCAGTACTTC. Encoded protein: CASSYSSSGSYEQYF.

This chain connects TRBV25-1 to TRBJ2-1, with D possibly being TRBD1 (6 bases). Germline-derived CDR1 and CDR2 are MGHDK and SYGVNS. The ends were cut back, 4 bases at V and 11 bases at J, with 12 bases in the middle. The CDR3 runs 12 residues. Here the CDR3 DNA reads TGTGCCAGCAGTGGACGGACAGATCAGCAGTTCTTC. It translates to CASSGRTDQQFF.

This clone was observed a handful of times. The V call is TRBV5-1, the J call TRBJ2-2, with TRBD1 identical over 8 bases. V gave up 3 bases and J gave up 5 bases; unmatched junction bases: 9. This CDR3 comprises 16 residues. Germline assignment: CDR1 SGHRS and CDR2 YFSETQ. Here the CDR3 reads CASSSGQERGTGELFF. The CDR3 DNA reads TGCGCCAGCAGCTCGGGACAGGAAAGGGGTACCGGGGAGCTGTTTTTT.

The chain combines TRBV20-1 with TRBJ2-3; D may be TRBD1 (6 bases). The V end lost 8 bases, the J end lost 5 bases, and 8 bases lay between the germline ends. The CDR3 totals 10 residues. Germline lookup yields CDR1 DFQATT and CDR2 SNEGSKA (reference sequence). This CDR3 reads CSPRGDTQYF. The CDR3 nucleotides read TGCAGTCCCAGGGGAGATACGCAGTATTTT.

This clone has a single count. The genes are TRBV29-1 and TRBJ1-2, with D hard to call. Germline CDR1 and CDR2: SQVTM and ANQGSEA. Between the trimmed V and J ends, which lost 3 bases and 5 bases, there was a span of 25 bases. The CDR3 consists of 17 residues. The CDR3 DNA reads as TGCAGCGTTGACCCTAGTGGGAGGACCGGTAAAGGATATGGCTACACCTTC. Encoded protein: CSVDPSGRTGKGYGYTF.

The chain is built from TRBV29-1 and TRBJ2-3; 13 bases map to TRBD2. The CDR3 has 15 amino acids. Germline loops: CDR1 SQVTM, CDR2 ANQGSEA. V lost 2 bases and J lost 4; bases outside the gene matches: 3. This CDR3 is CSVEPGLAGPDTQYF. The CDR3 bases are TGCAGCGTTGAACCGGGACTAGCGGGACCAGATACGCAGTATTTT.

A single count supports this clone. The chain combines TRBV10-2 with TRBJ1-1, with D possibly TRBD1 on 6 matching bases. Germline V lookup: CDR1 WSHSY, CDR2 SAAADI. V dropped 6 bases and J dropped 3 bases, with 11 bases sitting between them. The CDR3 runs 13 residues. CDR3 residues: CASRRPGDTEAFF. The CDR3 region has the DNA TGCGCCAGCAGGAGGCCAGGGGACACTGAAGCTTTCTTT.

Written as DNA, the CDR3 is TGTGCCATCAGCCCGGGACAGATCAATCAGCCCCAGCATTTT. Its translation: CAISPGQINQPQHF. The V call is TRBV10-3, the J call TRBJ1-5; 7 bases are a match to TRBD1. Germline CDR1 is ENHRY and CDR2 is SYGVKD. V was clipped by 6 bases and J by 3 bases; unmatched bases: 5. The CDR3 contains 14 residues.

V and J are TRBV5-1 and TRBJ1-2, with TRBD1 matching 7 bases. The CDR3 contains 15 residues. Per germline, CDR1 SGHRS and CDR2 YFSETQ. V trimming: 4 bases; J trimming: 0 bases; junction bases outside the gene matches: 6. CDR3 amino acids: CASSVLGTANYGYTF. The DNA for the CDR3 is TGCGCCAGCAGCGTCCTCGGGACAGCTAACTATGGCTACACCTTC.

The V gene is TRBV28, the J gene TRBJ2-7; 7 bases match TRBD1. The J segment lost 4 bases and the V segment lost 1 base, leaving 7 bases of the junction unmatched. The germline V gene encodes CDR1 MDHEN and CDR2 SYDVKM. This CDR3 spans 15 amino acids. CDR3 protein: CASSLYHGTEYEQYF. As DNA, the CDR3 is TGTGCCAGCAGTTTATACCACGGGACAGAGTACGAGCAGTACTTC.